The 13 T cell receptor beta chains below come from one sample, sequenced in a study of control samples from healthy donors and cancer patients (TCRdb year 2020). Libraries were prepared through the immunoSEQ multiplex PCR assay. TCRdb holds this immuneACCESS table with in-frame rearrangements only. Some clones are missing; in checked studies, unresolved V genes explain under half, and the rest has no known cause. This sample is represented by 200,000 to 250,000 clones; about 94% of them were singletons. The ten largest clones take up approximately 1.5% of the sample. Sequencing was performed on blood. All receptors derive from a man between 50 and 59 years old in good health.

The gene calls are TRBV15 and TRBJ1-2; 7 bases are a match to TRBD1. Germline trimming cut 1 base from V and 13 bases from J; bases unmatched to any gene: 9. The germline V gene encodes CDR1 LNHNV and CDR2 YYDKDF (reference sequence). The CDR3 length is 13 residues. Here the CDR3 reads CATSRGGTVPSTF. CDR3 DNA: TGTGCCACCAGCAGAGGGGGGACAGTTCCCTCCACCTTC.

Remarks on this clone: At one boundary the junction diverges from the germline segment, which might be a read error. The rearrangement joins TRBV7-7 to TRBJ2-5; 7 nucleotides agree with TRBD1. This CDR3 spans 14 amino acids. Per germline, CDR1 SSHAT and CDR2 FNYEAQ (reference sequence). The CDR3 reads CASSPGTVKETQYF. CDR3 DNA sequence: TGTGCCAGCAGCCCCGGGACAGTTAAAGAAACCCAGTACTTC.

The genes are TRBV11-2 and TRBJ2-5; tentative D call: TRBD2 (6 bases). Germline V gene data show CDR1 as SGHAT and CDR2 as FQNNGV. This CDR3 is 16 amino acids long. V gave up 0 bases and J gave up 4 bases, with 15 bases separating them. CDR3 region: CASSLEGRRQRETQYF. CDR3 DNA: TGTGCCAGCAGCTTAGAGGGGAGGAGGCAGCGAGAGACCCAGTACTTC.

The V call is TRBV5-1, the J call TRBJ1-2; D gene unclear. CDR1 SGHRS and CDR2 YFSETQ come from the germline V gene. The CDR3 length is 13 residues. Trimming cost V 1 base and J 3 bases, with 7 bases left between them. As DNA, the CDR3 is TGCGCCAGCAGCTTGAACGGCGACTATGGCTACACCTTC. Amino acids: CASSLNGDYGYTF.

This chain connects TRBV5-5 to TRBJ1-1, with a tentative D call TRBD1 (5 bases). CDR1 SGHKS and CDR2 YYEKEE come from the germline V gene (reference sequence). The CDR3 runs 16 residues. The germline V and J ends were trimmed by 6 bases and 0 bases, with 18 bases remaining between them. CDR3 region: CASTQGLAGMNTEAFF. As DNA, the CDR3 is TGTGCCAGCACGCAGGGTCTTGCTGGAATGAACACTGAAGCTTTCTTT. Using reference TRBV5-5 and TRBJ1-1 for the parts outside the CDR3, the full variable domain is DAGVTQSPTHLIKTRGQQVTLRCSPISGHKSVSWYQQVLGQGPQFIFQYYEKEERGRGNFPDRFSARQFPNYSSELNVNALLLGDSALYLCASTQGLAGMNTEAFFGQGTRLTVV.

The rearrangement joins TRBV21-1 to TRBJ2-7; the table's D gene call, TRBD1, was not cross checked with the DNA. TRBV21-1 is a pseudogene. The CDR3 sequence is 12 residues long. CDR3 sequence reads: CASSKDGASEYV. Written as DNA, the CDR3 is TGTGCCAGCAGCAAAGATGGGGCAAGTGAGTACGTC.

The chain joins TRBV5-6 to TRBJ2-3, with TRBD2 matching 8 bases. Germline V CDR1 and CDR2: SGHDT, YYEEEE. The CDR3 is made up of 15 amino acids. J gave up 5 bases and V 4 bases, and 9 bases lay outside the gene matches. Here the CDR3 reads CASSGSGGWQDTQYF. CDR3 nucleotides: TGTGCCAGCAGCGGGAGCGGGGGATGGCAAGATACGCAGTATTTT.

The genes are TRBV12-3 or TRBV12-4 and TRBJ1-1; tentatively, D is TRBD1 (5 bases). V was shortened by 1 base and J by 9 bases, with 12 bases between the two germline ends. The CDR3 is 13 amino acids. The CDR3 loop reads CASSLVGAGQAFF. For the CDR3, the DNA is TGTGCCAGCAGTTTAGTCGGGGCGGGCCAAGCTTTCTTT.

The chain combines TRBV7-8 with TRBJ1-5, with D perhaps TRBD1 (5 bases). Trimming took off 3 bases at V and 6 bases at J, with 12 bases between the two ends. This CDR3 is 14 amino acids long. CDR1 and CDR2 (germline): SGHVS, FQNEAQ. CDR3 in DNA: TGTGCCAGCAGCTTGATTCAGGGAGGTCAGCCCCAGCATTTT. Its protein is CASSLIQGGQPQHF.

This clone showed up just once. The CDR3 sequence is CASSVGVPGTGELFF. The CDR3 DNA follows: TGTGCCAGCAGCGTAGGTGTCCCGGGTACCGGGGAGCTGTTTTTT. The chain couples TRBV9 to TRBJ2-2; no firm D call. In germline, CDR1 is SGDLS, CDR2 YYNGEE. This CDR3 has 15 residues. V lost 0 bases and J 5 bases, leaving 11 bases between the germline ends.

The CDR3: CASRGGDYNEQFF. CDR3 bases: TGTGCCAGCAGGGGGGGCGACTACAATGAGCAGTTCTTC. V usage is TRBV6-4 and J usage is TRBJ2-1, with D possibly being TRBD1 or TRBD2 (6 bases each). The CDR3 has 13 residues. Germline lookup yields CDR1 MRHNA and CDR2 SNTAGT. The V and J ends lost 6 bases and 3 bases respectively, with 9 bases between them.

This clone was detected only once. The chain recombines TRBV2 with TRBJ1-2; D gene ambiguous. V was trimmed by 6 bases and J by 6 bases, leaving 17 bases between them. The germline V gene has CDR1 SNHLY and CDR2 FYNNEI. This CDR3 region has 14 residues. Here the CDR3 reads CASSWDLTSNGYTF. The CDR3 region has the DNA TGTGCCAGCAGCTGGGATCTCACGAGCAATGGCTACACCTTC.

The chain has TRBV7-2 and TRBJ1-5, with 8 bases aligning to TRBD1. The CDR3 has 14 amino acids. Trimming removed 2 bases from V and 4 bases from J; junction bases left unmatched: 1. Per germline, CDR1 SGHTA and CDR2 FQGNSA. The CDR3 loop is CASSLNRGNQPQHF. CDR3 DNA sequence: TGTGCCAGCAGCTTAAACAGGGGGAATCAGCCCCAGCATTTT.